The 3 T cell receptor beta chains below were found in one sample sequenced in a study of Tregs in tolerant kidney transplant recipients. TCRdb's copy holds only in-frame clones and misses some; the assay was immunoSEQ multiplex PCR. This specimen shows 25,000 to 35,000 clones; the ten leading clones hold roughly 8%. The sequenced sample was CD8+ T cells from blood, obtained before the transplant. Every receptor here comes from a human donor who received a combined kidney and bone marrow transplant.

Of note for this clone: The read finishes 3 residues shy of the CDR3 end, and the germline J gene is used to complete it. The chain recombines TRBV30 with TRBJ2-2; D perhaps matches TRBD1 (5 bases). CDR1 and CDR2 from the germline V gene are GTSNPN and SVGIG (reference sequence). V lost 3 bases, J lost 7 bases, and 12 bases lay in between. CDR3 length: 13 amino acids. The CDR3 loop reads CAWSLQGFGELFF. The DNA read from the CDR3 is TGTGCCTGGAGCCTTCAGGGATTCGGGGAG.

Regarding this clone: The read ends 3 residues before the CDR3 terminus; that terminus is restored from the germline J gene. This chain connects TRBV2 to TRBJ2-5, with 10 positions matching TRBD1. CDR3 length: 15 amino acids. Germline lookup yields CDR1 SNHLY and CDR2 FYNNEI. J was trimmed by 4 bases and V by 8 bases; bases with no gene match: 10. Incomplete CDR3 DNA: TGTGCCAGCCACCGGACAGGGGGAGGGACAGAGACC. Protein product: CASHRTGGGTET. The entire CDR3 protein reads CASHRTGGGTETQYF.

CDR3: CASSPSGGGYTF. Incomplete CDR3 DNA: TGTGCCAGCAGCCCCTCGGGTGGTGGC. The chain combines TRBV7-9 with TRBJ1-2; D is unresolved. The missing CDR3 end, 3 residues past where the read stops, is filled in from the germline J gene. Germline values: CDR1 SEHNR, CDR2 FQNEAQ (reference sequence). The V end was cut by 5 bases, the J end by 7 bases, with 11 bases between. CDR3 length: 12 residues.